Given below is one T cell receptor beta chain in context. V lost 0 bases to trimming and J lost 6 bases; unmatched junction nucleotides: 11. This CDR3 is built from 16 residues. Germline CDR1 and CDR2: SGHRS and YFSETQ. The time point denotes: week 3, after first cycle of checkpoint inhibitor. Sampling occurred pretreatment (T0) and at week 3 (W3), after cycle one of checkpoint blockade. The data derive from a study of blood T cell dynamics during melanoma immunotherapy. Clones were read by immunoSEQ multiplex PCR, and TCRdb kept only the in-frame ones, dropping some. The sample has thousands of clones, about 85% seen once.

V and J are TRBV5-1 and TRBJ2-7, with TRBD2 matching 8 bases. The specimen comprised blood, sampled from a patient treated with checkpoint blockade. The sequence derives from a human donor with melanoma. CDR3 amino acids: CASSLEGSGSSGEQYF. The CDR3 nucleotides read TGCGCCAGCAGCTTGGAAGGCAGCGGGAGTTCTGGCGAGCAGTACTTC.